The rows below give T cell receptor beta chains drawn from one sample of a study of cytotoxic CD8 clonotypes in ibrutinib-treated CLL. Some clones are missing from TCRdb's copy, which holds only in-frame ones; the method was immunoSEQ multiplex PCR. Of some 23,000 clones in the sample, approximately 70% were seen once. This material consisted of PBMCs, taken at disease progression, from a patient treated with ibrutinib. Every receptor here comes from a human donor with chronic lymphocytic leukemia. The CDR3 runs from the conserved cysteine through the conserved F or W. The D gene is left open where the match is weak. Not every row has a clone size; where given, it reads once, few, many or a size class.

TRBV2,12,-,TRBJ1-1,-,TGTGCCAGCTCCGAAGATATCACTGAAGCTTTCTTT,CASSEDITEAFF
TRBV2,12,-,TRBJ1-1,-,TGTGCCAGCAGTCAAAACCAAGGTGAAGCTTTCTTT,CASSQNQGEAFF
TRBV7-3,14,-,TRBJ2-2,-,TGTGCCAGCAGCCCCCGGAGGGACACCGGGGAGCTGTTTTTT,CASSPRRDTGELFF
TRBV9,15,-,TRBJ2-1,TRBD2,TGTGCCAGCAGCGCAGGACTAGCGGGGGGGCGTGAGCAGTTCTTC,CASSAGLAGGREQFF
TRBV4-1,14,-,TRBJ1-1,-,TGCGCCAGCAGCCAAGAATGGGGGGTTGGTGAAGCTTTCTTT,CASSQEWGVGEAFF
TRBV29-1,13,-,TRBJ2-7,TRBD1,TGCAGCGTTGAAACGGGACAGCTCTACGAGCAGTACTTC,CSVETGQLYEQYF
TRBV11-2,13,-,TRBJ1-1,-,TGTGCCAGCAGCTCCCCCGTGGAGACTGAAGCTTTCTTT,CASSSPVETEAFF
TRBV19,14,-,TRBJ2-7,-,TGTGCCAGTAGTAAACCGGGACACTCCTACGAGCAGTACTTC,CASSKPGHSYEQYF
TRBV6-5,12,many,TRBJ1-1,-,TGTGCCAGCAGTCGGACACCAACTGAAGCTTTCTTT,CASSRTPTEAFF
TRBV18,14,-,TRBJ2-7,-,TGTGCCAGCTCACCACCGAGCAGGGCCTACGAGCAGTACTTC,CASSPPSRAYEQYF
TRBV6-1,15,-,TRBJ2-6,-,TGTGCCAGCAGTGAAGGGGGCTCCGGGGCCAACGTCCTGACTTTC,CASSEGGSGANVLTF
TRBV6-5,13,-,TRBJ2-3,-,TGTGCCACAAAAGACAGGTTATCAGATACGCAGTATTTT,CATKDRLSDTQYF
TRBV5-4,13,once,TRBJ2-7,-,TGTGCCAGCAGCTTGGCCGGGTCGGACGAGCAGTACTTC,CASSLAGSDEQYF
TRBV7-8,13,-,TRBJ2-7,-,TGTGCCAGCAGTCCCGACGAGCTGGGGGAGCAGTACTTC,CASSPDELGEQYF
TRBV4-1,16,few,TRBJ1-4,TRBD1,TGCGCCAGCAGCCAAGAGGGGACAGGGAAAGATGAAAAACTGTTTTTT,CASSQEGTGKDEKLFF
TRBV7-9,17,-,TRBJ1-2,-,TGTGCCAGCATCCCTGCCAGAGCCGGCAGCGCTAACTATGGCTACACCTTC,CASIPARAGSANYGYTF
TRBV7-2,13,-,TRBJ2-7,-,TGTGCCAGCAGCTTTAGCGAGCCCTACGAGCAGTACTTC,CASSFSEPYEQYF
TRBV6-5,15,-,TRBJ2-6,TRBD1,TGTGCCAGCAGTTACGACAGGGCCGGGGCCAACGTCCTGACTTTC,CASSYDRAGANVLTF
TRBV9,13,-,TRBJ1-2,TRBD1,TGTGCCAGCAGCGTTCGGACAGGTTGGGGCTACACCTTC,CASSVRTGWGYTF
TRBV6-5,11,-,TRBJ1-1,-,TGTGCCAGCAGTTGGAACACTGAAGCTTTCTTT,CASSWNTEAFF
TRBV29-1,14,-,TRBJ1-1,-,TGCAGCGTTGAGACGGGACGGCAGAACACTGAAGCTTTCTTT,CSVETGRQNTEAFF
TRBV5-6,15,-,TRBJ2-7,TRBD2,TGTGCCAGCAGCTTGATGGCTAGCGGGGGCTACGAGCAGTACTTC,CASSLMASGGYEQYF
TRBV7-8,14,-,TRBJ1-2,TRBD1,TGTGCCAGCAGCTTAGGGACAGGGGGCTTTGGCTACACCTTC,CASSLGTGGFGYTF
TRBV29-1,15,-,TRBJ2-5,-,TGCAGCGTTGAAGGGCACGGGGATGAACAAGAGACCCAGTACTTC,CSVEGHGDEQETQYF
TRBV9,11,-,TRBJ1-3,-,TGTGCCAGCAGCGTAACAAACACCATATATTTT,CASSVTNTIYF
TRBV5-5,16,-,TRBJ2-2,TRBD1,TGTGCCAGCAGCTTCGAGACAGGGGTATACACCGGGGAGCTGTTTTTT,CASSFETGVYTGELFF
TRBV7-9,15,few,TRBJ1-2,-,TGTGCCAGCAGCTCCACTACCACGTCTAACTATGGCTACACCTTC,CASSSTTTSNYGYTF
TRBV7-2,17,-,TRBJ2-5,TRBD2,TGTGCCAGCAGCTCAAGGGGGACTAGCGGGGGGCCCGGGGCCCAGTACTTC,CASSSRGTSGGPGAQYF
TRBV6-5,15,few,TRBJ1-3,TRBD1,TGTGCCAGCAGTTCCCAGGGGGCTTCTGGAAACACCATATATTTT,CASSSQGASGNTIYF
TRBV5-6,14,-,TRBJ2-7,-,TGTGCCAGCAGCCTCCCGTGGACAGACTACGAGCAGTACTTC,CASSLPWTDYEQYF
TRBV6-6,16,-,TRBJ1-2,TRBD1,TGTGCCAGCAGCCAAAAGACAGGGCTGACTAACTATGGCTACACCTTC,CASSQKTGLTNYGYTF
TRBV6-5,15,few,TRBJ1-2,TRBD1,TGTGCCAGCAGTTACTGGGACAGGGGGGACTATGGCTACACCTTC,CASSYWDRGDYGYTF
TRBV19,16,-,TRBJ1-1,-,TGTGCCAGTAGTATAGATCAAGGTAAGAGAGGGACTGAAGCTTTCTTT,CASSIDQGKRGTEAFF
TRBV5-4,17,-,TRBJ2-6,-,TGTGCCAGCAGCTTGGAGGGGGGTGGCTCTGGGGCCAACGTCCTGACTTTC,CASSLEGGGSGANVLTF
TRBV19,13,-,TRBJ1-6,-,TGTGCCAGTAGCCCTAGTTTGGATTCACCCCTCCACTTT,CASSPSLDSPLHF
TRBV10-3,16,-,TRBJ2-3,TRBD2,TGTGCCATCAGTGACCTAGCGGGGGGCTTACGAGATACGCAGTATTTT,CAISDLAGGLRDTQYF
TRBV5-6,17,few,TRBJ1-5,-,TGTGCCAGCAGCTTTGGAACCGGGGAGGATAGCAATCAGCCCCAGCATTTT,CASSFGTGEDSNQPQHF
TRBV19,16,few,TRBJ2-7,TRBD1,TGTGCCAGTAGTAAGACTGGACAGGGTAATTTCTACGAGCAGTACTTC,CASSKTGQGNFYEQYF
TRBV5-4,15,-,TRBJ1-2,TRBD1,TGTGCCAGCAGCCGTCCCGGGACAGGGGGCAATGGCTACACCTTC,CASSRPGTGGNGYTF
TRBV29-1,15,-,TRBJ2-3,TRBD2,TGCAGCGTTGATGGGCTAGCGGGGGAGTCAGATACGCAGTATTTT,CSVDGLAGESDTQYF
TRBV7-6,13,few,TRBJ2-7,TRBD2,TGTGCCAGCAGCTTCGCGGGGGAGGACGAGCAGTACTTC,CASSFAGEDEQYF
TRBV4-2,17,few,TRBJ2-2,TRBD2,TGTGCCAGCAGCCAAGATCAAGCGGGGGTGAACACCGGGGAGCTGTTTTTT,CASSQDQAGVNTGELFF
TRBV5-5,15,-,TRBJ2-5,-,TGTGCCAGCAGCTTCCTGGACAGCCATTCCTGGACCCAGTACTTC,CASSFLDSHSWTQYF
TRBV2,15,-,TRBJ2-1,TRBD1,TGTGCCAGCCCAGAGACAGGGGGCCGCTACAATGAGCAGTTCTTC,CASPETGGRYNEQFF